This T cell receptor (beta chain) came from a study of blood T cell repertoires in COVID-19. Study information: Samples of COVID-19 (acute and convalescent) were obtained from the United States, Italy and Spain.

V dropped 2 bases and J dropped 4 bases, with 15 bases sitting between them. CDR1 and CDR2 from the germline V gene are SGHRS and YFSETQ. This CDR3 comprises 15 residues. Authors' data handling: Amplification of reference gene primers provided the estimated nucleated cell counts. Here immunoSEQ multiplex PCR was the method, and the copy in TCRdb shows in-frame clones only, minus some. That table furnishes V, J and clone size, whereas the DNA furnished D and trimming. The repertoire consists of around 93,000 clones, with about 75% occurring once and the leading ten covering approximately 9.3%. The material sequenced was peripheral blood. This clonotype was sampled from a woman of 80 years or more with acute or convalescent COVID-19. The V and J genes are TRBV5-1 and TRBJ1-1; D might be TRBD1 (6 bases). CDR3 DNA sequence: TGCGCCAGCAGCTTAGGTCGGGGGGCCTCCACTGAAGCTTTCTTT. As protein: CASSLGRGASTEAFF.